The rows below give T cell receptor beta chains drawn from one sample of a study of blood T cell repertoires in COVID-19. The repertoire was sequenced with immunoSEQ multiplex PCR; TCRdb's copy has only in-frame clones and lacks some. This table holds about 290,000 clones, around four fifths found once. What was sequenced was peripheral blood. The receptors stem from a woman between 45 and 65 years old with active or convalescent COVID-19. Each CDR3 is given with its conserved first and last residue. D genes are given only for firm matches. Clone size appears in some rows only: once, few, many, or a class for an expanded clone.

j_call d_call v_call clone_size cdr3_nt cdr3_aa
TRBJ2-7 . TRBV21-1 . TGTGCCAGCAGCAAAAGGGGCAGATCCTACGAGCAGTACTTC CASSKRGRSYEQYF
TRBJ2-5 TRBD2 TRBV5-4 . TGTGCCAGCAGGCCACTCGAAGCGGGAGGAGGAGAGACCCAGTACTTC CASRPLEAGGGETQYF
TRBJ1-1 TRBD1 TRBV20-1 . TGCAGTGCTAGTACGGTTCCAGGGGGCTTCACTGAAGCTTTCTTT CSASTVPGGFTEAFF
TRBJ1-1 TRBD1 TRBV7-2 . TGTGCCAGCAGCGGTATCAGGGGGAACACCATGAACACTGAAGCTTTCTTT CASSGIRGNTMNTEAFF
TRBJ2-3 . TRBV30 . TGTGCCTGGGGAACAGGGTCTAGCACAGATACGCAGTATTTT CAWGTGSSTDTQYF
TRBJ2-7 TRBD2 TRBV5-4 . TGTGCCAGCAGAAAAAGGGGACTAGCGCTTGGTGAGCAGTACTTC CASRKRGLALGEQYF
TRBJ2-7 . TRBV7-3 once TGTGCCAGCAGCTTAACCCCAGGTTACGAGCAGTACTTC CASSLTPGYEQYF
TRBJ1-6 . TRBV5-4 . TGTGCCAGCAGCTTGGAGGCGGGGACCGATCTCCACTTT CASSLEAGTDLHF
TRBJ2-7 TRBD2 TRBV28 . TGTGCCAGCAGTTTACCCGGACTAGCGGGATATATCTACGAGCAGTACTTC CASSLPGLAGYIYEQYF
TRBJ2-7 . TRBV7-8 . TGTGCCAGCAGCTCGCCGGGACACTCCTACGAGCAGTACTTC CASSSPGHSYEQYF
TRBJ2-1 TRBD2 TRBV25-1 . TGTGCCAGCAGTGATATTATCAGCGGGAGGGCGGGGAATGAGCAGTTCTTC CASSDIISGRAGNEQFF
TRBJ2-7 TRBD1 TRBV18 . TGTGCCAGCTCACCCCCGGGACAGGGGGGGCACGAGCAGTACTTC CASSPPGQGGHEQYF
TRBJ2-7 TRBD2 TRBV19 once TGTGCCAGTAGTCCCGGACTAGCGCTTAGCTCCTACGAGCAGTACTTC CASSPGLALSSYEQYF
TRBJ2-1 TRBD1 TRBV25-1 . TGTGCCAGCAGTGAATGGGCAGGGGGCAACAATGAGCAGTTCTTC CASSEWAGGNNEQFF
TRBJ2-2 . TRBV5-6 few TGTGCCAGCAGGGGGCGTCGGACCGGGGAGCTGTTTTTT CASRGRRTGELFF
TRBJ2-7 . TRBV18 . TGTGCCAGCTCACCTGCGCGGAGGGGGCTCTACGAGCAGTACTTC CASSPARRGLYEQYF
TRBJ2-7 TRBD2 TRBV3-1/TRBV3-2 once TGTGCCAGCAGCCAACCGATGGGCGGGAGGGAGCAGTACTTC CASSQPMGGREQYF
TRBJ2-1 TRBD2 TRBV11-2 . TGTGCCAGCAGCTGGCTAAGACTAGCGGGGCCAAATGAGCAGTTCTTC CASSWLRLAGPNEQFF
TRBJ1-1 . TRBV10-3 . TGTGCCATCAGTGTCCAGGGGTCGAACACTGAAGCTTTCTTT CAISVQGSNTEAFF
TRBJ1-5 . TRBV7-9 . TGTGCCAGCAGCTTAACGGATCAGCCCCAGCATTTT CASSLTDQPQHF
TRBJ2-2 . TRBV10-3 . TGTGCCATCAGTGAGTCGAGTGGCACCGGGGAGCTGTTTTTT CAISESSGTGELFF
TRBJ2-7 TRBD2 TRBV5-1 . TGCGCCAGCAGCCCCCTAGTTCGGGGCCGTGGGAGGGCCTTCTACGAGCAGTACTTC CASSPLVRGRGRAFYEQYF
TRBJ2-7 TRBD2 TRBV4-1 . TGCGCCAGCAGCCCATCCGGGGGGAGCGGGACGTTGTACGAGCAGTACTTC CASSPSGGSGTLYEQYF
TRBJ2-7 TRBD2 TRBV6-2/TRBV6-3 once TGTGCCAGCAGTTACTCCTCGAAGCCGGGCGGGGGGTTCTACGAGCAGTACTTC CASSYSSKPGGGFYEQYF
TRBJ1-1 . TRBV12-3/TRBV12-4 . TGTGCCAGCAGTTTAGGTAATGAAGCTTTCTTT CASSLGNEAFF
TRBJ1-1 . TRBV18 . TGTGCCAGCTCACCAACGGGGGTAGACACTGAAGCTTTCTTT CASSPTGVDTEAFF
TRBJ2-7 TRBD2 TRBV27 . TGTGCCAGCAGTTTTAGCGGGAGAGCCTACGAGCAGTACTTC CASSFSGRAYEQYF
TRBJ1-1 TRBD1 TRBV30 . TGTGCCTGGAGTTGGGACAGCTACACTGAAGCTTTCTTT CAWSWDSYTEAFF
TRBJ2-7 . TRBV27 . TGTGCCAGCAGTTTATCAGCCGGGCCGACAGGTCACTACGAGCAGTACTTC CASSLSAGPTGHYEQYF
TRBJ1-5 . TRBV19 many TGTGCCAGTAGTGTTATTGCAGGGCAGCAGCCCCAGCATTTT CASSVIAGQQPQHF
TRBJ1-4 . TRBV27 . TGTGCCAGCAGTTTCGATGGGCCATATGAAAAACTGTTTTTT CASSFDGPYEKLFF
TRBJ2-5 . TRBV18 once TGTGCCAGCTCACCAACACAGTTACAAGAGACCCAGTACTTC CASSPTQLQETQYF
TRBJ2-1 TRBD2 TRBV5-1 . TGCGCCAGCAGCTTGAGGCTAGCGGGAGGGCCAGCCAATGAGCAGTTCTTC CASSLRLAGGPANEQFF
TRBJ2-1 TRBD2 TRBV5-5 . TGTGCCAGCACCCACTGGGGGGGAGGCGGTGAGCAGTTCTTC CASTHWGGGGEQFF
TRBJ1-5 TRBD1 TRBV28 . TGTGCCAGCAGCGGACAGGGTAGAAAAGCAAACTTAAAGGATCAGCCCCAGCATTTT CASSGQGRKANLKDQPQHF
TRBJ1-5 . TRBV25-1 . TGTGCCAGCAGTGAATCTGAGACATTTTTTGATCAGCCCCAGCATTTT CASSESETFFDQPQHF
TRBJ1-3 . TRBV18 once TGTGCCAGCTCACCGAACCAGGGCCCCGGAAACACCATATATTTT CASSPNQGPGNTIYF
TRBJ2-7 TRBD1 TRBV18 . TGTGCCAGCTCAACAGGGGCCTACGAGCAGTACTTC CASSTGAYEQYF
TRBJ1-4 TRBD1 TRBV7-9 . TGTGCCAGCAGCTTAGGGGACAGGGCAGTTGAAAAACTGTTTTTT CASSLGDRAVEKLFF
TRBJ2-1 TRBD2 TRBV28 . TGTGCCAGCAGTTTAGGCGGGAGTCCGTACAATGAGCAGTTCTTC CASSLGGSPYNEQFF
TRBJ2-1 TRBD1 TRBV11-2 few TGTGCCAGCAGCTTGAGTTCCAGGGGGACCTACAATGAGCAGTTCTTC CASSLSSRGTYNEQFF
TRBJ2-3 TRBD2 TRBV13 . TGTGCCAGCAGCCCCCGCCAAGCGGGAAGGTTAGAGCACACAGATACGCAGTATTTT CASSPRQAGRLEHTDTQYF
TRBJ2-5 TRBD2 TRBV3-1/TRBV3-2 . TGTGCCAGCAGCCAAGATCTAGCGGGGAACCAAGAGACCCAGTACTTC CASSQDLAGNQETQYF
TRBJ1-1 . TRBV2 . TGTGCCAGCAGTAAGTACGGAAGGAACAGTGAAGCTTTCTTT CASSKYGRNSEAFF
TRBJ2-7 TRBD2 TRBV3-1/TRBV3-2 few TGTGCCAGCAGCCTCGGGACTAGCGGGGCCTACGAGCAGTACTTC CASSLGTSGAYEQYF
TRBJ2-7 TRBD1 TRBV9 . TGTGCCAGCAGCGCCGGGACAGCGTCGGCCTACGAGCAGTACTTC CASSAGTASAYEQYF